These 13 T cell receptor beta chains came from one sample sequenced in a study of prognosis after radiotherapy for stage I lung cancer. TCR beta CDR3 amplification from genomic DNA was performed by two-round multiplex PCR. First-round PCR, the initial amplification, used primers specific to each TRBV and TRBJ gene. TCRdb used MiXCR to reprocess the multiplex PCR reads, holding one entry per CDR3 protein. In the table there are over 14,000 distinct CDR3 sequences, 55% to 70% of which are singletons. This sample comprised PBMCs, obtained before or after stereotactic body radiation therapy (not recorded which). These receptors all come from a donor over 45 with non-small cell lung cancer.

This clonotype was detected once. CDR3 protein: CASSWGQGAGQPQHF. The CDR3 DNA sequence: TGTGCCAGCAGTTGGGGACAGGGGGCGGGACAGCCCCAGCATTTT. V is TRBV12-3 or TRBV12-4 and J is TRBJ1-5; 12 bases fit TRBD1. Trimming took 4 bases from V and 7 from J; bases not matched to a gene: 5. This CDR3 spans 15 amino acids.

The V gene is TRBV5-1, the J gene TRBJ2-7; TRBD1 aligns across 11 bases. This CDR3 is 15 amino acids long. Germline V gives CDR1 SGHRS, CDR2 YFSETQ. The V gene end was trimmed by 4 bases and the J gene end by 5 bases; junction bases not matched to a gene: 8. The CDR3 DNA reads TGCGCCAGCAGCGGGGGACAGGGGGACCTAAACGAGCAGTACTTC. Amino acid sequence: CASSGGQGDLNEQYF.

The chain has TRBV6-5 and TRBJ2-7; unclear D gene. V was pared by 5 bases and J by 4 bases, with 9 bases between. CDR1 and CDR2 (germline): MNHEY, SVGAGI. This CDR3 has 12 amino acids. The CDR3 DNA sequence: TGTGCCAGCAGTGTACAGAGTTACGAGCAGTACTTC. Translated, it gives CASSVQSYEQYF.

V is TRBV9 and J is TRBJ2-7; D tentatively fits TRBD1 or TRBD2 (6 bases each). Trimming took 4 bases from V and 4 from J, leaving 21 bases between them. CDR1 is SGDLS and CDR2 is YYNGEE in the germline V gene. The CDR3 length is 16 residues. This CDR3 is CASSPRGWGARYEQYF. The CDR3 DNA sequence: TGTGCCAGCAGCCCCCGCGGGTGGGGGGCAAGGTACGAGCAGTACTTC. Filled out from reference TRBV9 and TRBJ2-7, the complete variable domain reads DSGVTQTPKHLITATGQRVTLRCSPRSGDLSVYWYQQSLDQGLQFLIQYYNGEERAKGNILERFSAQQFPDLHSELNLSSLELGDSALYFCASSPRGWGARYEQYFGPGTRLTVT.

The V and J genes are TRBV6-1 and TRBJ2-1, with D possibly being TRBD1 (6 bases). Germline-derived CDR1 and CDR2 are MNHNS and SASEGT. The CDR3 sequence is 12 residues long. V lost 4 bases and J lost 6, with 7 bases in between. The CDR3 here is CASSVDSNEQFF. The CDR3, as DNA: TGTGCCAGCAGTGTGGACAGCAATGAGCAGTTCTTC.

By its share, this clonotype is medium-sized (0.01 to 0.1%). The chain carries TRBV24-1 and TRBJ2-3; weak D call: TRBD2 (6 bases). This CDR3 has 17 amino acids. CDR1 and CDR2 from the germline V gene are KGHDR and SFDVKD. Trimming took 0 bases from V and 0 from J, leaving 12 bases between them. The CDR3 DNA follows: TGTGCCACCAGTGATTTGGATACCGGGAGCAGCACAGATACGCAGTATTTT. It is translated as CATSDLDTGSSTDTQYF.

A note on this clonotype: This likely traces to a read error, being one base from a far larger clone. The gene calls are TRBV11-3 and TRBJ2-1; 15 nucleotides agree with TRBD2. The J call may not be correct, given that the DNA end is closer to TRBJ2-7. Germline V CDR1 and CDR2: SGHNT, YENEEA. This CDR3 is 17 amino acids long. CDR3 sequence reads: CASSSLGLAGGLYEQYF. CDR3 bases: TGTGCCAGCAGCTCCCTGGGACTAGCGGGAGGATTGTACGAGCAGTACTTC.

By sample fraction, this clonotype is medium-sized. V gene TRBV6-5 combines with J gene TRBJ2-7, with 7 bases identical to TRBD1. This CDR3 has 14 residues. After removal of 2 bases from V and 1 base from J, the junction contained 2 bases not matched to a gene. Germline CDR1 reads MNHEY; CDR2 reads SVGAGI. The chain's CDR3 is CASSYPTGSYEQYF. The CDR3 DNA reads TGTGCCAGCAGTTACCCGACAGGGTCCTACGAGCAGTACTTC.

Note on this clonotype: A far larger clone is one nucleotide away, so this likely arose from a read error. The chain links TRBV6-9 to TRBJ2-7; the match to TRBD1 covers 7 bases. Germline values: CDR1 MNHGY, CDR2 SVAAGI. CDR3 length: 14 amino acids. The J segment lost 3 bases and the V segment lost 3 bases, leaving 5 bases of the junction unmatched. Here the CDR3 reads CASSYPTGYYEQYF. In DNA, the CDR3 is TGTGCCAGCAGTTACCCGACAGGGTACTACGAGCAGTACTTC.

The V call is TRBV6-5, the J call TRBJ2-2; TRBD2 agrees at 9 bases. CDR1 is MNHEY, CDR2 SVGAGI, per germline. J lost 2 bases, V lost 4 bases, and 8 bases had no gene match. The CDR3 length is 17 residues. The CDR3 protein is CASSWVLAGLNTGELFF. The CDR3 DNA is TGTGCCAGCAGTTGGGTACTAGCGGGTCTCAACACCGGGGAGCTGTTTTTT.

This clonotype was seen a few times. V gene TRBV20-1 combines with J gene TRBJ2-7; 8 nucleotides line up with TRBD2. CDR3 length: 16 amino acids. J lost 0 bases, V lost 0 bases, and 7 bases had no gene match. Per germline, CDR1 DFQATT and CDR2 SNEGSKA (reference sequence). The CDR3 DNA reads TGCAGTGCTAGAGATCTTGGTAGCGGGGACTCCTACGAGCAGTACTTC. Its protein product is CSARDLGSGDSYEQYF.

This clonotype appeared many times. This may come from a read error, since a much larger clone is one base off. The gene calls are TRBV2 and TRBJ1-6; D not resolved. The germline CDR1 and CDR2 sequences are SNHLY and FYNNEI. The CDR3 covers 12 residues. The CDR3 reads CASCPIGSPLRF. The CDR3 DNA reads TGTGCCAGCTGCCCGATAGGTTCACCCCTCCGCTTT.

In regard to this clonotype: One end of the junction is discordant with germline, which a read error may explain. The rearrangement uses TRBV7-3 and TRBJ2-7; a weak D match, TRBD2 (6 bases). CDR3 length: 13 amino acids. Germline CDR1 reads SGHTA; CDR2 reads FQGTGA. CDR3 amino acids: CASIKGGDHDQYF. CDR3 nucleotide sequence: TGTGCCAGCATCAAGGGCGGGGACCACGATCAGTACTTC.